The 4 T cell receptor beta chains below were found in one sample sequenced in a study of PD-1 blockade in classical Hodgkin lymphoma. Measured with immunoSEQ multiplex PCR; TCRdb has only the in-frame clones, and not every one. Here the sample spans approximately 93,000 clones, just under 80% being singletons. Time point noted: cycle 4 day 1 (C4D1), after five to seven weeks of nivolumab. Each of the patients experienced relapse following autologous stem cell transplantation, and their brentuximab vedotin exposure differed. Here the sequenced sample was peripheral blood mononuclear cells (PBMCs), taken before the fourth cycle of nivolumab. The receptors shown here come from a human donor with classical Hodgkin lymphoma.

The rearrangement joins TRBV11-1 to TRBJ2-3, with TRBD2 matching over 7 bases. Unmatched junction bases numbered 6, after V lost 3 bases and J lost 9 bases. Germline CDR1 SGHAT, CDR2 FQDESV (reference sequence). The length of the CDR3 is 13 residues. CDR3 sequence (DNA): TGTGCCAGCAGCTTGGGATCTAGCGGAACGCAGTATTTT. Its translation is CASSLGSSGTQYF.

This sequence joins TRBV5-8 and TRBJ2-3, with D unresolved. Looked up from germline, CDR1 is SGHTS and CDR2 is YDEGEE. The germline V and J ends were trimmed by 3 bases and 4 bases, with 18 bases remaining between them. This CDR3 is 16 amino acids long. The CDR3 sequence: CASSSGSPKTADTQYF. CDR3 nucleotides: TGTGCCAGCAGCTCCGGGTCTCCAAAAACGGCAGATACGCAGTATTTT.

This clone was seen a few times. V and J are TRBV6-5 and TRBJ2-5, with 11 bases identical to TRBD2. The CDR3 is made up of 16 amino acids. Germline values: CDR1 MNHEY, CDR2 SVGAGI. V gave up 0 bases and J gave up 5 bases; unmatched junction bases: 5. In DNA form, the CDR3 reads TGTGCCAGCAGTTACTCCCTAGCGGGGGGTTGGGAGACCCAGTACTTC. This codes for CASSYSLAGGWETQYF.

In this sample, this clone turned up a few times. This chain joins TRBV29-1 and TRBJ2-3; possibly TRBD2 for D (5 bases). In germline, CDR1 is SQVTM, CDR2 ANQGSEA. V lost 3 bases and J 3 bases, leaving 19 bases between the germline ends. The CDR3 length is 16 residues. The CDR3 here is CSVEGAASKVTDTQYF. The CDR3 nucleotides read TGCAGCGTTGAGGGAGCCGCTTCGAAGGTGACAGATACGCAGTATTTT.